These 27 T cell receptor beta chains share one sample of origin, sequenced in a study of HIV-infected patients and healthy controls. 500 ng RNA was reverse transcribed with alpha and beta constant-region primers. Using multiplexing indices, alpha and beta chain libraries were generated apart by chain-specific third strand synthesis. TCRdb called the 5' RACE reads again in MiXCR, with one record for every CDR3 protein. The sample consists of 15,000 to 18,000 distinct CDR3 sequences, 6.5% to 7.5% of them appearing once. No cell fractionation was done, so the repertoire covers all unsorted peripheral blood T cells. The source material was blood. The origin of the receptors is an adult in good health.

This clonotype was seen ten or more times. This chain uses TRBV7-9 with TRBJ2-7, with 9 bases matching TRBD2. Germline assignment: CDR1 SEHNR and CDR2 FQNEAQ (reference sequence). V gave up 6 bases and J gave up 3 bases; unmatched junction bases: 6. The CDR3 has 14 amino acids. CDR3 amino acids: CASRGSGGHYEQYF. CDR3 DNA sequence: TGTGCCAGCAGGGGTAGCGGGGGTCACTACGAGCAGTACTTC.

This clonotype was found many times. The chain's CDR3 is CASSPTGTGVFQQFF. DNA of the CDR3: TGTGCCAGCAGCCCGACCGGGACAGGGGTTTTTCAGCAGTTCTTC. The chain employs TRBV7-3 and TRBJ2-1; 10 nucleotides match TRBD1. Germline trimming cut 5 bases from V and 11 bases from J; bases unmatched to any gene: 12. CDR1 SGHTA and CDR2 FQGTGA come from the germline V gene. The CDR3 totals 15 residues.

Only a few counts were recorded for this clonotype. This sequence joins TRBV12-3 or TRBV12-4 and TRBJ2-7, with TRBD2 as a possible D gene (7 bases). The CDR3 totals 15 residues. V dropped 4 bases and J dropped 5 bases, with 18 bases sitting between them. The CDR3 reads CASSSDPLGGHEQYF. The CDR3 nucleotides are TGTGCCAGCAGTTCGGATCCCCTGGGGGGGCACGAGCAGTACTTC.

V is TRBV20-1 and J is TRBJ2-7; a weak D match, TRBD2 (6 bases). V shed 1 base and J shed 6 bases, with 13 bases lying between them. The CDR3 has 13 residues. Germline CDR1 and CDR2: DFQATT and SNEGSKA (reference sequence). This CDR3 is CSARGGGGIEQYF. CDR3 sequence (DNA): TGCAGTGCTAGAGGAGGAGGCGGGATCGAGCAGTACTTC.

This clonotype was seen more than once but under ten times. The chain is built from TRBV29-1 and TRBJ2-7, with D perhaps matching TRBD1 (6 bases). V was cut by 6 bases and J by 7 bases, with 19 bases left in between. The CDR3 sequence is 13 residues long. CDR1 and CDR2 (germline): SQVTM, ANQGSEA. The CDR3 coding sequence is TGCAGCGTGGCCCGGGACACAAAAGGAGAGCAGTACTTC. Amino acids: CSVARDTKGEQYF.

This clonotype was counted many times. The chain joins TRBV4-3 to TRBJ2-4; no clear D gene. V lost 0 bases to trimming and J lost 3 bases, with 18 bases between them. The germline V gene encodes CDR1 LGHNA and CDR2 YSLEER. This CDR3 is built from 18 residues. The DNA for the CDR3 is TGCGCCAGCAGCCAAGATCCGGCCAGGCGAGTAGGCAAAAACATTCAGTACTTC. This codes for CASSQDPARRVGKNIQYF.

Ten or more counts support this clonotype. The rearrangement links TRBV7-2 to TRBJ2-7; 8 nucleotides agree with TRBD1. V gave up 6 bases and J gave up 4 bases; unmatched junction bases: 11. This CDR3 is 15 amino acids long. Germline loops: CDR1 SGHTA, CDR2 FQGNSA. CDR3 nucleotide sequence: TGTGCCAGCAGTTCCATTAGGACAGGGAATTACGAGCAGTACTTC. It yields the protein CASSSIRTGNYEQYF.

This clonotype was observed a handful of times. CDR3: CASSRGRDRADYGYTF. DNA of the CDR3: TGTGCCAGCAGTCGAGGCCGGGACAGGGCTGACTATGGCTACACCTTC. The chain employs TRBV6-2 or TRBV6-3 and TRBJ1-2; 9 nucleotides match TRBD1. The germline gives CDR1 MNHEY, CDR2 SVGEGT. The J segment lost 3 bases and the V segment lost 5 bases, leaving 10 bases of the junction unmatched. The CDR3 covers 16 residues.

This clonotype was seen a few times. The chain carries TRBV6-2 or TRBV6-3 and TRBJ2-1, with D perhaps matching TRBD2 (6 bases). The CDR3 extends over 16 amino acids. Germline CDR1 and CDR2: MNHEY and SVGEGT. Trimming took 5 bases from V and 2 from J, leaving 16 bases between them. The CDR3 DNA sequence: TGTGCCAGCAGTAGGAACCGGGACTCTACCTACAATGAGCAGTTCTTC. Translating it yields CASSRNRDSTYNEQFF.

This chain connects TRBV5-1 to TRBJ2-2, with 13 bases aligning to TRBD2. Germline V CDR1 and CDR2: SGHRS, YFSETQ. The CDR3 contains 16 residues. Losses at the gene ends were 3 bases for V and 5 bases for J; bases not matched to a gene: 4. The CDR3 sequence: CASSSGTSGETGELFF. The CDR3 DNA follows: TGCGCCAGCAGCTCCGGGACTAGCGGGGAAACCGGGGAGCTGTTTTTT.

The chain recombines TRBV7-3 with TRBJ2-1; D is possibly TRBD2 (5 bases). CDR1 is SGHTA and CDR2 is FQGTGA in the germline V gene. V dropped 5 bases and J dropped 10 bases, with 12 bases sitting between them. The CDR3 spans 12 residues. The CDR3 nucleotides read TGTGCCAGCAGCGACCCTGGCGGGGAGCAGTTCTTC. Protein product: CASSDPGGEQFF. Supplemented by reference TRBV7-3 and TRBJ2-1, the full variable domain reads GAGVSQTPSNKVTEKGKYVELRCDPISGHTALYWYRQSLGQGPEFLIYFQGTGAADDSGLPNDRFFAVRPEGSVSTLKIQRTERGDSAVYLCASSDPGGEQFFGPGTRLTVL.

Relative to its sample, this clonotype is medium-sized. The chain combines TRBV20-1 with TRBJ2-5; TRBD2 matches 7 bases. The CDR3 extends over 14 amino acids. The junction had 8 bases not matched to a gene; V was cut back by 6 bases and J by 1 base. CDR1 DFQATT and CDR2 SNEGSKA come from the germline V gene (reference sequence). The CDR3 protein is CSAPRGVSQETQYF. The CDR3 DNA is TGCAGTGCCCCCCGGGGGGTCAGCCAAGAGACCCAGTACTTC.

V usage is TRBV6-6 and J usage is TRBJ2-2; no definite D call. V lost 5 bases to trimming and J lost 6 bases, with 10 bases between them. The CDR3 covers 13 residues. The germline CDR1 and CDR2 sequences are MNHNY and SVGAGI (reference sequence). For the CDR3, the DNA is TGTGCCAGCAGTGGCAGAGAACCCGGGGAGCTGTTTTTT. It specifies CASSGREPGELFF.

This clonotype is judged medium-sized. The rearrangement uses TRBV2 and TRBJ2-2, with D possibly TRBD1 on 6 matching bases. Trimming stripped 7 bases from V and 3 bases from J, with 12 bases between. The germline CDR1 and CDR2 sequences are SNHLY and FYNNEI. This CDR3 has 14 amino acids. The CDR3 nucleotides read TGTGCCAGCAACCGGGACACCTACACCGGGGAGCTGTTTTTT. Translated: CASNRDTYTGELFF.

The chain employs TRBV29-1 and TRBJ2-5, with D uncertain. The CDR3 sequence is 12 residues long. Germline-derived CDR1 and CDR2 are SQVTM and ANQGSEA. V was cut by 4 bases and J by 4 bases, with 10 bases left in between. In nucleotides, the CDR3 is TGCAGCGTTGCCGCGTTAAGAGAGACCCAGTACTTC. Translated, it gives CSVAALRETQYF. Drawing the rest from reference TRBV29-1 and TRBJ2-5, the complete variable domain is SAVISQKPSRDICQRGTSLTIQCQVDSQVTMMFWYRQQPGQSLTLIATANQGSEATYESGFVIDKFPISRPNLTFSTLTVSNMSPEDSSIYLCSVAALRETQYFGPGTRLLVL.

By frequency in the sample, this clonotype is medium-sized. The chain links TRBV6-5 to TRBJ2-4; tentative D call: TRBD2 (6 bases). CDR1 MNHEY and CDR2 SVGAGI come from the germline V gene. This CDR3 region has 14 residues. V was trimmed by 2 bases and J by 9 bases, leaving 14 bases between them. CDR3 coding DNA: TGTGCCAGCAGTTACGGGAGGAGTTCGGGCATTCAGTACTTC. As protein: CASSYGRSSGIQYF.

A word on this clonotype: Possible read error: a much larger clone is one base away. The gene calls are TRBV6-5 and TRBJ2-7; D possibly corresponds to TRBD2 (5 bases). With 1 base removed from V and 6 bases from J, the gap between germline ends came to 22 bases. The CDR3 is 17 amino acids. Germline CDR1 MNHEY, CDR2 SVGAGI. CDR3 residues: CASSYLIRAWRVGEQYF. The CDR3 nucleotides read TGTGCCAGCAGTTACTTGATAAGGGCCTGGCGGGTCGGCGAGCAGTACTTC.

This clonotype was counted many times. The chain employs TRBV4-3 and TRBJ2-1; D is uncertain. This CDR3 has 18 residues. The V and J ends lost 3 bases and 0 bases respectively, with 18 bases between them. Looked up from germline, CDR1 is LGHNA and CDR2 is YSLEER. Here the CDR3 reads CASSHPGLGRSSYNEQFF. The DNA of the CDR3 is TGCGCCAGCAGCCACCCCGGGCTAGGCAGGAGCTCCTACAATGAGCAGTTCTTC.

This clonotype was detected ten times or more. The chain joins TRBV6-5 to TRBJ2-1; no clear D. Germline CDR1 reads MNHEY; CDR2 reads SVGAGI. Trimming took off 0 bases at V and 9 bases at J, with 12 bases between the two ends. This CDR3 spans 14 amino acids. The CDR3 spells CASSYSTSVSEQFF. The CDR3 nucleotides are TGTGCCAGCAGTTACTCGACCAGCGTTTCTGAGCAGTTCTTC.

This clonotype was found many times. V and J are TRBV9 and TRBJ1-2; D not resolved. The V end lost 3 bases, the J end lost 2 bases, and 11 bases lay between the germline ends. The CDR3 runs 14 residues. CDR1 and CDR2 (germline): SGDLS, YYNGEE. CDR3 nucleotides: TGTGCCAGCAGCGGTTCAGGCATCAACTATGGCTACACCTTC. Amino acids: CASSGSGINYGYTF.

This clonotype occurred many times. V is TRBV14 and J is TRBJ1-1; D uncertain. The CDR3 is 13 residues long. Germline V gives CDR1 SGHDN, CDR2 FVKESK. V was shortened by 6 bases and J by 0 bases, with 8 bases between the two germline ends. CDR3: CASSLGLNTEAFF. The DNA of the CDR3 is TGTGCCAGCAGTCTCGGCCTGAACACTGAAGCTTTCTTT.

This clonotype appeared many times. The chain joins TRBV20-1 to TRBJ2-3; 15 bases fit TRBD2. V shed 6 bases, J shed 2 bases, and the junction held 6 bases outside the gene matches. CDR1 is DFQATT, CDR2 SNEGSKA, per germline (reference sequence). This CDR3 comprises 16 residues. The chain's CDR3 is CSAKGLAGGDTDTQYF. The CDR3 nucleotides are TGCAGTGCCAAAGGACTAGCGGGGGGGGACACAGATACGCAGTATTTT.

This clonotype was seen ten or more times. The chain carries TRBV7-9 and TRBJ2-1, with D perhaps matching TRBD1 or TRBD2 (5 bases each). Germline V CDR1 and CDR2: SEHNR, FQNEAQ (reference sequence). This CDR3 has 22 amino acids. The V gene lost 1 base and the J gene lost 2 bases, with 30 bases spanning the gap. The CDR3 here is CASSLVGSRGHATRGAYNEQFF. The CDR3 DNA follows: TGTGCCAGCAGCTTAGTCGGATCGAGGGGCCACGCGACACGAGGGGCCTACAATGAGCAGTTCTTC.

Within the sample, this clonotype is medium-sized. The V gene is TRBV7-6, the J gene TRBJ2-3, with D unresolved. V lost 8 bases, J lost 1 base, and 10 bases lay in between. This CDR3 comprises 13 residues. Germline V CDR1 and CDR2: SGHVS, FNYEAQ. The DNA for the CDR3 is TGTGCCAGCGGCGATAGGGGCACAGATACGCAGTATTTT. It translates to CASGDRGTDTQYF.

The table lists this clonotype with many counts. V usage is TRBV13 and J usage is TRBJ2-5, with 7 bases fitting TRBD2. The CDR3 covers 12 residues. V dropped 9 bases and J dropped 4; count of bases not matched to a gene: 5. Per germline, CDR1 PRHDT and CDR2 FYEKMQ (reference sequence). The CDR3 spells CASSKRGETQYF. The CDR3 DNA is TGTGCCAGTTCAAAGCGGGGAGAGACCCAGTACTTC.

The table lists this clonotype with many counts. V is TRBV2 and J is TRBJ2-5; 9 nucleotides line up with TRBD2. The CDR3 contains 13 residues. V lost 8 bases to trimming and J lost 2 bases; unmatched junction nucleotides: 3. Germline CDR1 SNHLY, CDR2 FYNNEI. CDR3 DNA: TGTGCCAGCCTAGCGGGGCCTCAAGAGACCCAGTACTTC. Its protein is CASLAGPQETQYF.

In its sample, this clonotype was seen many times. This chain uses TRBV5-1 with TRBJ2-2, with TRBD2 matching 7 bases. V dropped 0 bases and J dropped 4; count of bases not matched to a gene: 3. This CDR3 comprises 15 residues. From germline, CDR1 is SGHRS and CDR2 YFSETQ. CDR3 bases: TGCGCCAGCAGCTTGGGCGGGAGTTTCACCGGGGAGCTGTTTTTT. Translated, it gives CASSLGGSFTGELFF. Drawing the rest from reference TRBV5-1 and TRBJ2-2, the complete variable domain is KAGVTQTPRYLIKTRGQQVTLSCSPISGHRSVSWYQQTPGQGLQFLFEYFSETQRNKGNFPGRFSGRQFSNSRSEMNVSTLELGDSALYLCASSLGGSFTGELFFGEGSRLTVL.